The 12 T cell receptor beta chains listed next were all sequenced from one sample in a study of Tregs in tolerant kidney transplant recipients. The protocol was immunoSEQ multiplex PCR, while the TCRdb copy is restricted to in-frame clones and leaves out a portion. The data contain tens of thousands of clones, under 98% of them singletons. Specimen: Tregs from blood, collected before the transplant. These receptor sequences come from a human donor who received a combined kidney and bone marrow transplant.

The V gene is TRBV11-2, the J gene TRBJ2-1; 10 bases are shared with TRBD1. CDR3 length: 17 amino acids. V lost 5 bases and J lost 4; bases outside the gene matches: 11. Germline V gene sequence: CDR1 SGHAT, CDR2 FQNNGV. The CDR3 sequence is CASSKSHDRGLYNEQFF. The CDR3, as DNA: TGTGCCAGCAGCAAGTCGCACGACAGGGGGCTTTACAATGAGCAGTTCTTC.

V and J are TRBV9 and TRBJ1-2; TRBD1 might be the D (6 bases). CDR1 SGDLS and CDR2 YYNGEE come from the germline V gene. V lost 6 bases and J 4 bases, leaving 13 bases between the germline ends. This CDR3 spans 13 amino acids. In nucleotides, the CDR3 is TGTGCCAGCACAACCCAGGGGATCTATGGCTACACCTTC. This translates into CASTTQGIYGYTF.

The chain has TRBV5-6 and TRBJ2-2, with no clear D. In germline, CDR1 is SGHDT, CDR2 YYEEEE. V was trimmed by 0 bases and J by 4 bases, leaving 10 bases between them. This CDR3 contains 15 residues. This CDR3 is CASSLVGLTTGELFF. The CDR3 bases are TGTGCCAGCAGCTTGGTGGGCCTAACCACCGGGGAGCTGTTTTTT.

The rearrangement links TRBV7-9 to TRBJ2-1; TRBD2 agrees at 12 bases. The CDR3 has 15 amino acids. Germline V lookup: CDR1 SEHNR, CDR2 FQNEAQ (reference sequence). The V segment lost 1 base and the J segment 8 bases; nucleotides outside the gene matches: 3. CDR3 coding DNA: TGTGCCAGCAGCTTAGAACTAGCGGGAGGCGATGAGCAGTTCTTC. Residues: CASSLELAGGDEQFF.

The V call is TRBV2, the J call TRBJ2-7; 9 nucleotides align to TRBD2. This CDR3 is built from 14 residues. V lost 7 bases to trimming and J lost 4 bases; unmatched junction nucleotides: 8. From germline, CDR1 is SNHLY and CDR2 FYNNEI. The CDR3 spells CASNWLAGKYEQYF. The CDR3 DNA reads TGTGCCAGCAATTGGCTAGCGGGGAAGTACGAGCAGTACTTC.

This clone has only one observation. The chain is built from TRBV5-1 and TRBJ2-3; D might be TRBD2 (5 bases). Per germline, CDR1 SGHRS and CDR2 YFSETQ. CDR3 length: 15 residues. Trimming removed 4 bases at V and 5 bases at J, with 17 bases between. The CDR3 sequence: CASSPVPGMKDTQYF. The CDR3 nucleotides are TGCGCCAGCAGCCCCGTGCCGGGGATGAAAGATACGCAGTATTTT.

V is TRBV28 and J is TRBJ2-1; D might be TRBD2 (7 bases). The CDR3 spans 15 residues. With 2 bases removed from V and 4 bases from J, the gap between germline ends came to 12 bases. Germline assignment: CDR1 MDHEN and CDR2 SYDVKM. The CDR3 nucleotides read TGTGCCAGCAGTTTAGGGGGGGCGAAGTACAATGAGCAGTTCTTC. It yields the protein CASSLGGAKYNEQFF.

The V and J genes are TRBV7-2 and TRBJ2-7; D is perhaps TRBD2 (6 bases). Germline V lookup: CDR1 SGHTA, CDR2 FQGNSA. Trimming left V 6 bases short and J 0 bases short, with 21 bases between. CDR3 length equals 17 residues. Here the CDR3 reads CASSSFPPFSGSYEQYF. The CDR3 nucleotides read TGTGCCAGCAGTTCATTCCCGCCCTTTAGCGGCTCCTACGAGCAGTACTTC.

The chain is built from TRBV6-1 and TRBJ2-7; 9 bases match TRBD1. The CDR3 is 12 residues long. Trimming at V came to 6 bases and at J to 9 bases, leaving 6 bases not matched to a gene. Germline V lookup: CDR1 MNHNS, CDR2 SASEGT. CDR3 DNA sequence: TGTGCCAGCAGGACGACAGGGGGGGGGCAGTACTTC. It specifies CASRTTGGGQYF.

The chain recombines TRBV7-7 with TRBJ2-2; 7 positions match TRBD2. In germline, CDR1 is SSHAT, CDR2 FNYEAQ (reference sequence). V shed 5 bases and J 5 bases; nucleotides not matched to a gene: 11. This CDR3 comprises 16 residues. This chain's CDR3 is CASSPGVAGTTGELFF. CDR3 nucleotides: TGTGCCAGCAGCCCCGGGGTAGCGGGTACGACCGGGGAGCTGTTTTTT.

V is TRBV7-2 and J is TRBJ2-7; D not certain. Looked up from germline, CDR1 is SGHTA and CDR2 is FQGNSA. This CDR3 is built from 14 residues. V lost 2 bases and J 4 bases, leaving 12 bases between the germline ends. The CDR3 sequence: CASSLIVPSYEQYF. In DNA, the CDR3 is TGTGCCAGCAGCTTAATCGTCCCCTCGTACGAGCAGTACTTC.

In its sample, this clone was seen once. The chain combines TRBV11-3 with TRBJ2-1; 10 bases fit TRBD2. V trimming: 1 base; J trimming: 3 bases; junction bases outside the gene matches: 3. The CDR3 is 16 amino acids. The germline gives CDR1 SGHNT, CDR2 YENEEA. The CDR3 here is CASSLALAGDYNEQFF. CDR3 nucleotide sequence: TGTGCCAGCAGCTTAGCGCTAGCGGGGGACTACAATGAGCAGTTCTTC. The complete variable domain, with remaining parts taken from reference TRBV11-3 and TRBJ2-1, reads EAGVVQSPRYKIIEKKQPVAFWCNPISGHNTLYWYLQNLGQGPELLIRYENEEAVDDSQLPKDRFSAERLKGVDSTLKIQPAELGDSAVYLCASSLALAGDYNEQFFGPGTRLTVL.